The 28 T cell receptor beta chains below all came from one sample that was sequenced in a study of cytomegalovirus exposure and HLA in healthy donors. Clones were sequenced by immunoSEQ multiplex PCR, and TCRdb holds only the in-frame ones, with some missing. The sample has roughly 100,000 clones; just under 95% are singletons. Material for sequencing was PBMCs. These receptors were taken from a woman under 30 in good health and CMV-seronegative.

This chain uses TRBV9 with TRBJ1-1, with TRBD1 matching 9 bases. The CDR3 contains 12 residues. The V and J ends lost 5 bases and 8 bases, in that order; junction bases with no gene match: 4. Looked up from germline, CDR1 is SGDLS and CDR2 is YYNGEE. The CDR3 nucleotides are TGTGCCAGCAGGGACGGGACAGGGGAAGCTTTCTTT. Amino acids: CASRDGTGEAFF.

This clone was recorded only once. This chain links TRBV5-1 with TRBJ2-3; 7 positions match TRBD2. There are 15 residues in the CDR3. Germline loops: CDR1 SGHRS, CDR2 YFSETQ. Losses at the gene ends were 1 base for V and 4 bases for J; bases not matched to a gene: 6. CDR3 bases: TGCGCCAGCAGCTTGTCCCAGGGAGGGCCAGATACGCAGTATTTT. Translation: CASSLSQGGPDTQYF.

The table lists this clone with a count of one. V usage is TRBV14 and J usage is TRBJ1-2; 8 bases match TRBD1. Unmatched junction bases numbered 7, after V lost 6 bases and J lost 1 base. Germline CDR1 reads SGHDN; CDR2 reads FVKESK. The CDR3 spans 15 residues. The CDR3 reads CASSSDRGFNYGYTF. The DNA of the CDR3 is TGTGCCAGCAGTTCCGACAGGGGCTTTAACTATGGCTACACCTTC.

The V call is TRBV19, the J call TRBJ1-5; 7 positions match TRBD1. The CDR3 sequence is 14 residues long. The ends lost 3 bases at V and 7 bases at J; junction bases unmatched: 6. CDR1 and CDR2 from the germline V gene are LNHDA and SQIVND (reference sequence). This chain's CDR3 is CASSMEGAGQPQHF. CDR3 sequence (DNA): TGTGCCAGTAGTATGGAGGGGGCTGGCCAGCCCCAGCATTTT. The variable domain in full, completed from reference TRBV19 and TRBJ1-5, reads DGGITQSPKYLFRKEGQNVTLSCEQNLNHDAMYWYRQDPGQGLRLIYYSQIVNDFQKGDIAEGYSVSREKKESFPLTVTSAQKNPTAFYLCASSMEGAGQPQHFGDGTRLSIL.

This CDR3 reads CASSLGYTGNTIYF. CDR3 DNA sequence: TGCGCCAGCAGCCTCGGGTATACTGGAAACACCATATATTTT. The rearrangement links TRBV10-2 to TRBJ1-3; D gene uncertain. This CDR3 region has 14 residues. The germline V and J ends were trimmed by 6 bases and 2 bases, with 11 bases remaining between them. Germline loops: CDR1 WSHSY, CDR2 SAAADI.

This clone was found once. J is TRBJ2-7 and V is TRBV5-1; a weak D match, TRBD2 (6 bases). Trimming pared 0 bases from V and 4 bases from J, leaving 11 bases between. This CDR3 contains 14 residues. The germline V gene encodes CDR1 SGHRS and CDR2 YFSETQ. CDR3 sequence reads: CASSLGLGLYEQYF. CDR3 nucleotides: TGCGCCAGCAGCTTGGGACTAGGACTATACGAGCAGTACTTC.

The chain uses TRBV6-5 and TRBJ1-2; D remains unclear. Germline loops: CDR1 MNHEY, CDR2 SVGAGI. Trimming left V 0 bases short and J 2 bases short, with 10 bases between. This CDR3 comprises 15 residues. The CDR3, as DNA: TGTGCCAGCAGTTACTCGGTCGGAGGGAACTATGGCTACACCTTC. Translated, it gives CASSYSVGGNYGYTF.

The V gene is TRBV10-1, the J gene TRBJ2-7; TRBD1 matches 9 bases. Germline V gives CDR1 WNHNN, CDR2 SYGVQD (reference sequence). V gave up 6 bases and J gave up 5 bases; unmatched junction bases: 8. There are 14 residues in the CDR3. CDR3 residues: CASSPPGQGDEQYF. In DNA, the CDR3 is TGCGCCAGCAGCCCACCGGGACAGGGCGACGAGCAGTACTTC.

The rearrangement joins TRBV6-5 to TRBJ1-2, with TRBD1 matching 9 bases. This CDR3 spans 15 amino acids. With 8 bases clipped from V and 6 bases from J, the junction kept 13 bases outside the gene matches. Germline V CDR1 and CDR2: MNHEY, SVGAGI. CDR3 coding DNA: TGTGCCAGCTCCAATACGGCGGGACAGGGTAATGGCTACACCTTC. It codes for CASSNTAGQGNGYTF.

The chain couples TRBV19 to TRBJ2-7, with 7 bases matching TRBD2. The trim removed 3 bases at V and 7 bases at J, leaving 6 bases unmatched. The CDR3 covers 13 residues. Germline assignment: CDR1 LNHDA and CDR2 SQIVND (reference sequence). CDR3 sequence (DNA): TGTGCCAGTAGTATCCGACTAGCAAGTGAGCAGTACTTC. Protein sequence: CASSIRLASEQYF.

The gene calls are TRBV2 and TRBJ2-3; TRBD2 agrees at 9 bases. The CDR3 contains 15 residues. Per the germline V gene, CDR1 is SNHLY and CDR2 is FYNNEI. V lost 5 bases and J lost 4; bases outside the gene matches: 7. The CDR3 DNA reads as TGTGCCAGCAGTACCGTTCTAGCGGGGTCAGATACGCAGTATTTT. Its protein is CASSTVLAGSDTQYF.

V and J are TRBV18 and TRBJ1-5; D gene uncertain. Germline V gene lookup returns CDR1 KGHSH and CDR2 LQKENI. This CDR3 is built from 14 residues. The V and J ends lost 3 bases and 5 bases respectively, with 11 bases between them. The CDR3 sequence is CASSPTGEDQPQHF. The CDR3 DNA reads as TGTGCCAGCTCACCTACCGGCGAGGATCAGCCCCAGCATTTT.

This clone was recorded only once. V is TRBV6-5 and J is TRBJ2-2; 9 bases match TRBD1. This CDR3 is built from 15 residues. Trimming at V came to 6 bases and at J to 7 bases, leaving 9 bases not matched to a gene. Germline CDR1 reads MNHEY; CDR2 reads SVGAGI. The CDR3 spells CASRAGTGFNGELFF. The CDR3 bases are TGTGCCAGCAGAGCCGGGACAGGGTTCAACGGGGAGCTGTTTTTT.

This clone was observed once. The chain combines TRBV27 with TRBJ1-2, with 11 bases fitting TRBD1. This CDR3 has 16 residues. V was clipped by 4 bases and J by 8 bases; unmatched bases: 12. Germline V gene lookup returns CDR1 MNHEY and CDR2 SMNVEV (reference sequence). CDR3 residues: CASSSIRTGGWGGYTF. The DNA for the CDR3 is TGTGCCAGCAGTTCGATCAGGACAGGGGGCTGGGGAGGCTACACCTTC.

This chain links TRBV2 with TRBJ1-2; weak D call: TRBD1 (6 bases). Trimming removed 1 base from V and 5 bases from J, with 14 bases in between. Germline V gene lookup returns CDR1 SNHLY and CDR2 FYNNEI. CDR3 length equals 15 residues. The CDR3 coding sequence is TGTGCCAGCAGTGAAGATCCCAGGGGTGGTTATGGCTACACCTTC. Translated, it gives CASSEDPRGGYGYTF.

This rearrangement joins TRBV29-1 to TRBJ2-1; 15 bases are a match to TRBD2. The CDR3 has 14 amino acids. Germline CDR1 is SQVTM and CDR2 is ANQGSEA. J lost 9 bases, V lost 3 bases, and 3 bases had no gene match. The CDR3 sequence: CSVDRTSGRVEQFF. CDR3 coding DNA: TGCAGCGTTGATAGGACTAGCGGGAGGGTTGAGCAGTTCTTC.

This clone is a singleton in its sample. V gene TRBV9 combines with J gene TRBJ2-3; the match to TRBD2 covers 15 bases. Germline V gene lookup returns CDR1 SGDLS and CDR2 YYNGEE. The CDR3 runs 19 residues. V lost 3 bases and J lost 5; bases outside the gene matches: 13. The CDR3 coding sequence is TGTGCCAGCAGCGCGTCGGGACTAGCGGGGGGATTTCTGAGAGATACGCAGTATTTT. This sequence encodes CASSASGLAGGFLRDTQYF.

V gene TRBV5-1 combines with J gene TRBJ1-1, with a weak D call TRBD1 (5 bases). V was clipped by 2 bases and J by 5 bases, with 13 bases between them. The CDR3 length is 14 residues. In germline, CDR1 is SGHRS, CDR2 YFSETQ. The CDR3 coding sequence is TGCGCCAGCAGCTTTTCCTTAGGGGAAACTGAAGCTTTCTTT. Amino acid sequence: CASSFSLGETEAFF.

This rearrangement joins TRBV29-1 to TRBJ2-3, with D perhaps matching TRBD2 (5 bases). There are 14 residues in the CDR3. V shed 1 base and J shed 4 bases, with 12 bases lying between them. From germline, CDR1 is SQVTM and CDR2 ANQGSEA. Written as DNA, the CDR3 is TGCAGCGTTGAAGGTGGACTGTGGCCAGATACGCAGTATTTT. Translating gives CSVEGGLWPDTQYF.

This chain uses TRBV5-1 with TRBJ2-7, with D tentatively TRBD1 (5 bases). This CDR3 has 17 amino acids. V was clipped by 3 bases and J by 0 bases, with 19 bases between them. The germline gives CDR1 SGHRS, CDR2 YFSETQ. For the CDR3, the DNA is TGCGCCAGCAGCTCGATGTACCCCCAGGGTAGCTCCTACGAGCAGTACTTC. Translation: CASSSMYPQGSSYEQYF.

The chain is built from TRBV7-9 and TRBJ2-1; perhaps TRBD2 as D (6 bases). The CDR3 runs to 14 residues. The V end was cut by 2 bases, the J end by 5 bases, with 10 bases between. Germline loops: CDR1 SEHNR, CDR2 FQNEAQ (reference sequence). The chain's CDR3 is CASSLSGLHNEQFF. CDR3 DNA sequence: TGTGCCAGCAGCTTATCGGGACTTCACAATGAGCAGTTCTTC.

The rearrangement uses TRBV15 and TRBJ2-3; D may be TRBD2 (6 bases). Germline V gives CDR1 LNHNV, CDR2 YYDKDF (reference sequence). CDR3 length: 15 amino acids. Between the trimmed V and J ends, which lost 0 bases and 5 bases, there was a span of 12 bases. The CDR3 bases are TGTGCCACCAGCAGAGAGGACACCGGGGGAGATACGCAGTATTTT. This sequence encodes CATSREDTGGDTQYF.

The CDR3 loop reads CASSEVSAGGPMEQYF. In DNA, the CDR3 is TGCGCCAGCAGTGAGGTCTCAGCGGGAGGACCCATGGAGCAGTACTTC. The chain combines TRBV10-1 with TRBJ2-7; 9 nucleotides align to TRBD2. Looked up from germline, CDR1 is WNHNN and CDR2 is SYGVQD (reference sequence). The J segment lost 7 bases and the V segment lost 2 bases, leaving 12 bases of the junction unmatched. The CDR3 is made up of 16 amino acids.

This clone was recorded a few times. This chain joins TRBV30 and TRBJ1-5, with a tentative D call TRBD1 (6 bases). This CDR3 has 16 residues. CDR1 is GTSNPN and CDR2 is SVGIG in the germline V gene (reference sequence). V was trimmed by 2 bases and J by 1 base, leaving 15 bases between them. CDR3 sequence reads: CAWSPPDSVSNQPQHF. CDR3 in DNA: TGTGCCTGGAGTCCACCGGACAGTGTAAGCAATCAGCCCCAGCATTTT.

The chain joins TRBV4-1 to TRBJ2-2, with 13 bases lining up with TRBD2. The CDR3 runs 16 residues. CDR1 and CDR2 (germline): MGHRA, YSYEKL. Losses at the gene ends were 4 bases for V and 6 bases for J; bases not matched to a gene: 5. CDR3: CASSLLAGGQSGELFF. CDR3 in DNA: TGCGCCAGCAGCCTACTAGCGGGAGGGCAATCCGGGGAGCTGTTTTTT.

V usage is TRBV7-2 and J usage is TRBJ2-1; TRBD2 is a possible D gene (5 bases). CDR1 SGHTA and CDR2 FQGNSA come from the germline V gene. This CDR3 is built from 15 residues. V lost 1 base to trimming and J lost 1 base, with 8 bases between them. CDR3 DNA: TGTGCCAGCAGCTTAGGAGGGCTTTCCTACAATGAGCAGTTCTTC. Protein sequence: CASSLGGLSYNEQFF.

The chain recombines TRBV27 with TRBJ2-5, with 8 bases that match TRBD2. The last part of the DNA fits TRBJ2-7 better; the J call may be wrong. Germline V gives CDR1 MNHEY, CDR2 SMNVEV (reference sequence). There are 14 residues in the CDR3. CDR3 amino acids: CASSPSGSRYEQYF. The CDR3 nucleotides are TGTGCCAGCAGTCCGAGCGGGAGTAGGTACGAGCAGTACTTC.

The chain has TRBV29-1 and TRBJ1-4, with D possibly being TRBD1 (5 bases). The CDR3 loop spans 21 amino acids. V gave up 1 base and J gave up 2 bases, with 29 bases separating them. In germline, CDR1 is SQVTM, CDR2 ANQGSEA. CDR3 sequence: CSVEGSPTRWGDARTNEKLFF. CDR3 DNA: TGCAGCGTTGAAGGTTCTCCTACTAGATGGGGGGACGCACGGACTAATGAAAAACTGTTTTTT.